A single sample is the source of the 18 T cell receptor beta chains below, sequenced in a study of early stage breast cancer tumors (dated by TCRdb to 2016 to 2017). The library relied on the immunoSEQ multiplex PCR assay. The clones in this table, taken by TCRdb from immuneACCESS, are in-frame only. Not every clone is retained; where verified, under half of the shortfall comes from an unresolved V gene, and the cause of the rest is unknown. For this sample there are some 24,000 clones; about 67% appear just once. Clones ranked in the top ten supply over 9.5% of the sample. Sample: breast tumor tissue. Receptors were obtained from a person between 60 and 70 years old with breast cancer.

J is TRBJ2-7 and V is TRBV11-2; D gene ambiguous. V was shortened by 4 bases and J by 3 bases, with 7 bases between the two germline ends. CDR1 is SGHAT, CDR2 FQNNGV, per germline. CDR3 length equals 12 residues. The CDR3 reads CASSSSLYEQYF. The CDR3 bases are TGTGCCAGCAGCTCGTCCCTCTACGAGCAGTACTTC. The variable domain in full, completed from reference TRBV11-2 and TRBJ2-7, reads EAGVAQSPRYKIIEKRQSVAFWCNPISGHATLYWYQQILGQGPKLLIQFQNNGVVDDSQLPKDRFSAERLKGVDSTLKIQPAKLEDSAVYLCASSSSLYEQYFGPGTRLTVT.

The rearrangement joins TRBV29-1 to TRBJ2-7, with a possible D match to TRBD1 (6 bases). The germline CDR1 and CDR2 sequences are SQVTM and ANQGSEA. CDR3 length: 13 amino acids. Trimming took 6 bases from V and 0 from J, leaving 12 bases between them. The CDR3 sequence: CSVSRGGSYEQYF. The CDR3 bases are TGCAGCGTGTCCAGGGGTGGCTCCTACGAGCAGTACTTC.

The gene calls are TRBV9 and TRBJ2-1; 7 nucleotides align to TRBD2. CDR3 length: 15 residues. Looked up from germline, CDR1 is SGDLS and CDR2 is YYNGEE. Losses at the gene ends were 4 bases for V and 8 bases for J; bases not matched to a gene: 12. As DNA, the CDR3 is TGTGCCAGCAGCCGCAGAGGGAGGGCCATTCATGAGCAGTTCTTC. This gives the protein CASSRRGRAIHEQFF.

The chain links TRBV27 to TRBJ2-7, with 10 bases identical to TRBD1. Trimming removed 4 bases from V and 4 bases from J; junction bases left unmatched: 4. CDR3 size: 14 residues. Germline lookup yields CDR1 MNHEY and CDR2 SMNVEV (reference sequence). CDR3 in DNA: TGTGCCAGCAGTTACGGGACAGGGGAATACGAGCAGTACTTC. This translates into CASSYGTGEYEQYF.

This clone was seen more than once but under ten times. DNA of the CDR3: TGTGCCAGCAGCTTAGCGGGGGACTCTCTCTCCTACAATGAGCAGTTCTTC. Protein: CASSLAGDSLSYNEQFF. The chain joins TRBV7-9 to TRBJ2-1; the D gene is possibly TRBD2 (6 bases). Trimming cost V 0 bases and J 0 bases, with 12 bases left between them. This CDR3 is 17 amino acids long. Germline V gives CDR1 SEHNR, CDR2 FQNEAQ (reference sequence).

This clone was detected only a few times. V is TRBV27 and J is TRBJ1-2, with 7 bases matching TRBD1. The CDR3 sequence is 13 residues long. Unmatched junction bases numbered 10, after V lost 5 bases and J lost 10 bases. From germline, CDR1 is MNHEY and CDR2 SMNVEV (reference sequence). CDR3 sequence reads: CASSKTTGLIYTF. The CDR3 DNA follows: TGTGCCAGCAGTAAGACGACAGGGCTAATCTACACCTTC.

The chain recombines TRBV23-1 with TRBJ1-2, with TRBD1 matching 12 bases. TRBV23-1 is treated as an ORF (open reading frame) with a function not yet certain. The CDR3 covers 16 residues. With V trimmed by 5 bases and J by 0 bases, 4 bases remained unmatched. In DNA form, the CDR3 reads TGCGCCAGCAGTGGGGGACAGGGGGCCCCTAACTATGGCTACACCTTC. This encodes CASSGGQGAPNYGYTF.

This clone has only one observation. The chain has TRBV5-5 and TRBJ2-7; no firm D call. Trimming took 2 bases from V and 5 from J, leaving 8 bases between them. The CDR3 totals 12 residues. The germline CDR1 and CDR2 sequences are SGHKS and YYEKEE (reference sequence). In DNA, the CDR3 is TGTGCCAGCAGCTTTGGCAGGAACGAGCAGTACTTC. Its translation: CASSFGRNEQYF.

The rearrangement joins TRBV27 to TRBJ2-7, with 8 positions matching TRBD2. The CDR3 is 15 amino acids. Germline lookup yields CDR1 MNHEY and CDR2 SMNVEV (reference sequence). J gave up 5 bases and V 3 bases, and 9 bases lay outside the gene matches. CDR3 in amino acids: CASSFQRGPGDEQYF. CDR3 sequence (DNA): TGTGCCAGCAGTTTCCAGCGGGGGCCCGGAGACGAGCAGTACTTC.

This chain uses TRBV5-1 with TRBJ2-2; 9 bases are shared with TRBD2. The CDR3 consists of 15 residues. The junction had 7 bases not matched to a gene; V was cut back by 7 bases and J by 3 bases. Per germline, CDR1 SGHRS and CDR2 YFSETQ. The CDR3 spells CASSWTSVDTGELFF. CDR3 DNA: TGCGCCAGCTCTTGGACTAGCGTAGACACCGGGGAGCTGTTTTTT.

The genes are TRBV5-6 and TRBJ2-7; 14 bases are a match to TRBD2. CDR1 is SGHDT and CDR2 is YYEEEE in the germline V gene. CDR3 length: 17 residues. Trimming removed 3 bases from V and 2 bases from J; junction bases left unmatched: 7. CDR3 sequence (DNA): TGTGCCAGCAGCTATGGGACTAGCGGGAGCTCTCCCTACGAGCAGTACTTC. It specifies CASSYGTSGSSPYEQYF.

The CDR3 is CAWGQSQETQYF. CDR3 nucleotides: TGTGCCTGGGGACAGAGTCAAGAGACCCAGTACTTC. The J gene is TRBJ2-5, the V gene TRBV30; weak D call: TRBD1 (6 bases). Germline V lookup: CDR1 GTSNPN, CDR2 SVGIG (reference sequence). Trimming stripped 5 bases from V and 2 bases from J, with 9 bases between. This CDR3 is 12 amino acids long.

This chain links TRBV11-3 with TRBJ2-2; TRBD1 matches at 9 bases. The ends lost 4 bases at V and 1 base at J; junction bases unmatched: 1. The CDR3 runs 15 residues. CDR1 and CDR2 (germline): SGHNT, YENEEA. The CDR3 bases are TGTGCCAGCAGCTGGGGACAGGGGAACACCGGGGAGCTGTTTTTT. This encodes CASSWGQGNTGELFF.

This clone was seen a handful of times. The chain uses TRBV19 and TRBJ1-5, with 8 positions matching TRBD1. The V gene's germline CDR1 is LNHDA and CDR2 SQIVND (reference sequence). The CDR3 runs to 18 residues. V gave up 4 bases and J gave up 3 bases; unmatched junction bases: 14. CDR3 sequence: CASSTGQGTLGLNQPQHF. In DNA, the CDR3 is TGTGCCAGTAGTACAGGACAGGGTACCCTCGGACTCAATCAGCCCCAGCATTTT. Variable domain in full (rest from reference TRBV19 and TRBJ1-5): DGGITQSPKYLFRKEGQNVTLSCEQNLNHDAMYWYRQDPGQGLRLIYYSQIVNDFQKGDIAEGYSVSREKKESFPLTVTSAQKNPTAFYLCASSTGQGTLGLNQPQHFGDGTRLSIL.

This clone has just a few counts. The chain employs TRBV20-1 and TRBJ2-1; D is possibly TRBD2 (5 bases). Germline CDR1 DFQATT, CDR2 SNEGSKA (reference sequence). This CDR3 is 11 amino acids long. The V end lost 3 bases, the J end lost 9 bases, and 9 bases lay between the germline ends. CDR3 bases: TGCAGTGCTAGCGGGATCGGTGAGCAGTTCTTC. This codes for CSASGIGEQFF.

The V and J genes are TRBV7-8 and TRBJ1-2; 8 positions match TRBD1. Germline V gene sequence: CDR1 SGHVS, CDR2 FQNEAQ. This CDR3 has 14 residues. V shed 4 bases and J 6 bases; nucleotides not matched to a gene: 7. CDR3 sequence (DNA): TGTGCCAGCAGCTCCTCCAGGGGGCTCCATGGCTACACCTTC. Encoded protein: CASSSSRGLHGYTF.

V is TRBV27 and J is TRBJ1-2; 8 bases align to TRBD1. The trim removed 2 bases at V and 5 bases at J, leaving 7 bases unmatched. CDR1 is MNHEY and CDR2 is SMNVEV in the germline V gene (reference sequence). The CDR3 runs to 15 residues. The CDR3 loop is CASSLITGGDYGYTF. In DNA form, the CDR3 reads TGTGCCAGCAGTTTAATAACAGGGGGAGATTATGGCTACACCTTC.

The CDR3 loop reads CAITSGAYEQYF. The CDR3 bases are TGTGCCATAACTAGCGGAGCCTACGAGCAGTACTTC. The rearrangement links TRBV10-3 to TRBJ2-7; 8 positions agree with TRBD2. Germline CDR1 reads ENHRY; CDR2 reads SYGVKD. The CDR3 runs to 12 residues. The V gene end was trimmed by 9 bases and the J gene end by 2 bases; junction bases not matched to a gene: 3.